The clone carrying this TCR beta chain came up once. Its antigen is still unknown. This entry comes from a study of T cells in localized non-small cell lung cancer. Overall study findings and caveats: For the top 100 tumor clones, a median about 50 also appeared in adjacent lung.

TCRdb's table, derived via immunoSEQ multiplex PCR, lists solely in-frame clones and lacks some. In the table there are about 130,000 clones, around 90% of which are singletons. CDR3 length equals 15 residues. Deletions cut 1 base from V and 5 bases from J, with 14 bases between. Germline V gene sequence: CDR1 LNHDA, CDR2 SQIVND (reference sequence). The sequence came from a female donor at least 60 years old with stage I lung adenocarcinoma. The rearrangement joins TRBV19 to TRBJ1-1, with D possibly matching TRBD1 (6 bases). The sequences come from peripheral blood, collected before any cancer treatment. CDR3 sequence reads: CASSIGVQGGTEAFF. The CDR3 DNA follows: TGTGCCAGTAGTATAGGGGTACAGGGTGGAACTGAAGCTTTCTTT.